This T cell receptor (beta chain) derives from a study of shared clonotypes between healthy human individuals. Germline lookup yields CDR1 MDHEN and CDR2 SYDVKM. CDR3 length: 15 amino acids. V was clipped by 8 bases and J by 5 bases, with 19 bases between them. The study's findings and limits: What naive subsets generally showed was a larger estimated richness than memory subsets showed.

Sequenced by immunoSEQ multiplex PCR; TCRdb stores in-frame clones only, minus some. The profile shows 1.6 million or so clones, about 96% of them singletons. Comment on this clone: Its cognate antigen is unknown.

The sequenced sample was naive CD4+ T cells sorted from blood. As for subset: CD45RA+ positively selected. The J gene is TRBJ2-4, the V gene TRBV28; maybe TRBD2 (6 bases). The source is a man between 25 and 39 years old in good health. The CDR3 region has the DNA TGTGCCAGCGGAAACGGAGGGGTTTTACAAAACATTCAGTACTTC. As protein: CASGNGGVLQNIQYF. Variable domain in full (rest from reference TRBV28 and TRBJ2-4): DVKVTQSSRYLVKRTGEKVFLECVQDMDHENMFWYRQDPGLGLRLIYFSYDVKMKEKGDIPEGYSVSREKKERFSLILESASTNQTSMYLCASGNGGVLQNIQYFGAGTRLSVL.